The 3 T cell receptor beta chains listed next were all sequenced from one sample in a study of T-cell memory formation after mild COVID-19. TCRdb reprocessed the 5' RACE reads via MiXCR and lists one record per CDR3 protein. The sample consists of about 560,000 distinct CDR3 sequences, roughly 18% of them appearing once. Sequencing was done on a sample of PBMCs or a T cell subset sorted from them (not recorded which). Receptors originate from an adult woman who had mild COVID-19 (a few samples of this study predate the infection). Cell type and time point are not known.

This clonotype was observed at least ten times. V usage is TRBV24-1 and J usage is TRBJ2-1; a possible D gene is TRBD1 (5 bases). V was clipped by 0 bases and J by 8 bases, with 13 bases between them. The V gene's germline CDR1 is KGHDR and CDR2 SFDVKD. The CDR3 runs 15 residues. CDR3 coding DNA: TGTGCCACCAGTGATTTGGGCAGCAAGGGGCATGAGCAGTTCTTC. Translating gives CATSDLGSKGHEQFF.

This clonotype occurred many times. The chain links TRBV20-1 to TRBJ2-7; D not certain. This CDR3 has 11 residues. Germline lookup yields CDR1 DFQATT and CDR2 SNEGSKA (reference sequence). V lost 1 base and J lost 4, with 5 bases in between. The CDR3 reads CSARGVYEQYF. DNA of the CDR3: TGCAGTGCTAGAGGGGTATACGAGCAGTACTTC.

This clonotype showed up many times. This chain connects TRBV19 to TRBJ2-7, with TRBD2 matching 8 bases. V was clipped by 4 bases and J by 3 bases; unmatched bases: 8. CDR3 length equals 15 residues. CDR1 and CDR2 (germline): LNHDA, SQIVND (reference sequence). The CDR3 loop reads CASSTIAGPNYEQYF. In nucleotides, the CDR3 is TGTGCCAGTAGTACAATAGCGGGACCCAACTACGAGCAGTACTTC.